This T cell receptor (beta chain) comes out of a study of T cells after yellow fever vaccination. Study-wide results and limits: A weaker secondary response peaked on day 5, the primary on day 15.

MiXCR, applied by TCRdb to the 5' RACE reads, yields one record per CDR3 protein. The sample shows under 550,000 distinct CDR3 sequences, roughly a fifth of them seen only once. V dropped 5 bases and J dropped 4 bases, with 12 bases sitting between them. The CDR3 consists of 14 residues. Per the germline V gene, CDR1 is ENHRY and CDR2 is SYGVKD. Details on this clonotype: The antigen is undetermined.

The sequence came from a man aged 18 to 30 who received the YFV17D yellow fever vaccine. The rearrangement links TRBV10-3 to TRBJ1-5, with a possible D match to TRBD1 (6 bases). The sequencing used PBMCs, collected roughly 20 days after the first yellow fever vaccination. CDR3 amino acids: CAISPTQGNQPQHF. CDR3 nucleotide sequence: TGTGCCATCAGTCCAACACAGGGAAATCAGCCCCAGCATTTT.